Each of the 3 T cell receptor beta chains below was sequenced from the same sample in a study of T cell repertoires in cytomegalovirus infection. TCRdb analysed the reads with MiXCR anew, one entry per CDR3 protein. In the table there are 290,000 or so distinct CDR3 sequences, roughly 26% of which are singletons. The source material was PBMCs. Every receptor here comes from a human donor in good health (CMV status not recorded). Some clones in this sample may be carry-over from other donors' samples.

The J gene is TRBJ2-5, the V gene TRBV15, with D perhaps TRBD1 (6 bases). The CDR3 extends over 15 amino acids. Germline V lookup: CDR1 LNHNV, CDR2 YYDKDF (reference sequence). V was shortened by 1 base and J by 2 bases, with 11 bases between the two germline ends. The CDR3: CATSRGRGLQETQYF. The CDR3 coding sequence is TGTGCCACCAGCAGAGGCAGGGGTTTGCAAGAGACCCAGTACTTC.

This clonotype occurred many times. The chain combines TRBV7-8 with TRBJ1-5; D gene unclear. The CDR3 length is 14 residues. Germline V gene lookup returns CDR1 SGHVS and CDR2 FQNEAQ. The ends were cut back, 1 base at V and 4 bases at J, with 8 bases in the middle. In DNA, the CDR3 is TGTGCCAGCAGCTTAGGTACAGCTAATCAGCCCCAGCATTTT. This translates into CASSLGTANQPQHF.

This clonotype was counted a few times. The chain employs TRBV5-1 and TRBJ1-4; D not resolved. Trimming cost V 0 bases and J 3 bases, with 9 bases left between them. This CDR3 has 15 residues. The germline V gene has CDR1 SGHRS and CDR2 YFSETQ. Here the CDR3 DNA reads TGCGCCAGCAGCTTGGCCGGGTCTCCTAATGAAAAACTGTTTTTT. Translation: CASSLAGSPNEKLFF.